This is a list of T cell receptor beta chains from one sample in a study of T cells in Graves' hyperthyroidism and ophthalmopathy. TCRdb redid the calling of the multiplex PCR reads with MiXCR, one entry per CDR3 protein. This table holds approximately 600,000 distinct CDR3 sequences, around 15% found once. The sample taken for sequencing was blood. These receptors originate from a woman aged 40 to 49 with Graves' ophthalmopathy. Each CDR3 is given with its conserved first and last residue. A D gene is named only where the DNA matches it firmly. Clone size is shown for a subset of rows, as once, few, many or a class of expanded clone.

clone_size j_call v_call d_call cdr3_aa cdr3_nt
many TRBJ2-1 TRBV12-3/TRBV12-4 TRBD2 CASSLALAGFEQFF TGTGCCAGCAGTTTGGCACTAGCGGGATTTGAGCAGTTCTTC
NA TRBJ2-7 TRBV29-1 TRBD1 CSVEGGQAAYEQYF TGCAGCGTTGAGGGCGGACAGGCCGCCTACGAGCAGTACTTC
NA TRBJ2-7 TRBV5-6 NA CASSLGWSRDQYEQYF TGTGCCAGCAGCTTGGGTTGGTCCAGGGATCAGTACGAGCAGTACTTC
once TRBJ1-1 TRBV18 NA CASSPPRGELNTEAFF TGTGCCAGCTCACCACCGAGGGGTGAACTGAACACTGAAGCTTTCTTT
many TRBJ2-2 TRBV11-2 TRBD1 CASRNTGAGELFF TGTGCCAGCAGGAATACAGGGGCCGGGGAGCTGTTTTTT
many TRBJ2-5 TRBV19 NA CASSIDLAETQYF TGTGCCAGTAGTATAGATCTTGCGGAGACCCAGTACTTC
many TRBJ2-2 TRBV6-5 TRBD2 CASGGRHGELFF TGTGCCAGCGGCGGGAGGCACGGGGAGCTGTTTTTT
many TRBJ1-2 TRBV6-5 TRBD1 CASSSEQGGYGYTF TGTGCCAGCAGTTCTGAACAGGGGGGATATGGCTACACCTTC
many TRBJ2-7 TRBV28 NA CASLGLGEVRPREQYF TGTGCCAGTCTAGGGTTGGGAGAAGTACGCCCGAGGGAGCAGTACTTC
few TRBJ2-7 TRBV18 TRBD1 CASSPIVGQGSYEQYF TGTGCCAGCTCACCCATCGTGGGACAGGGATCCTACGAGCAGTACTTC
many TRBJ1-1 TRBV20-1 NA CSANDPGGAFF TGCAGTGCTAACGACCCCGGAGGAGCTTTCTTT
many TRBJ2-3 TRBV20-1 NA CSARGGNTDTQYF TGCAGTGCTAGAGGGGGCAACACAGATACGCAGTATTTT
many TRBJ2-2 TRBV6-1 TRBD2 CASSSGRGTGELFF TGTGCCAGCAGTAGCGGGAGGGGGACCGGGGAGCTGTTTTTT
few TRBJ2-2 TRBV24-1 NA CATSDGAENTGELFF TGTGCCACCAGTGACGGAGCGGAAAACACCGGGGAGCTGTTTTTT
many TRBJ1-2 TRBV30 NA CAWRRGFGANYGYTF TGTGCCTGGAGGCGGGGTTTCGGAGCTAACTATGGCTACACCTTC
many TRBJ2-5 TRBV20-1 NA CSASRSPGGETQYF TGCAGTGCTAGCAGGAGCCCCGGTGGGGAGACCCAGTACTTC
many TRBJ1-5 TRBV20-1 NA CSARGGVAFSNQPQHF TGCAGTGCTAGAGGGGGGGTGGCGTTTAGCAATCAGCCCCAGCATTTT
NA TRBJ2-7 TRBV20-1 NA CSASFAGEQYF TGCAGTGCTAGCTTTGCCGGCGAGCAGTACTTC
NA TRBJ2-7 TRBV5-1 TRBD2 CASSLVASGRALYEQYF TGCGCCAGCAGCTTGGTTGCTAGCGGGAGGGCCTTGTACGAGCAGTACTTC
many TRBJ1-2 TRBV20-1 NA CSARENGFDGYTF TGCAGTGCTAGAGAAAATGGTTTCGATGGCTACACCTTC
NA TRBJ1-2 TRBV6-5 NA CASTTRDGDYGYTF TGTGCCAGCACTACTCGGGACGGGGACTATGGCTACACCTTC
once TRBJ2-5 TRBV12-3/TRBV12-4 NA CASSSPSTEKETQYF TGTGCCAGCAGTTCCCCCTCAACAGAGAAAGAGACCCAGTACTTC
many TRBJ2-7 TRBV20-1 TRBD1 CSARDSEGAGASDEQYF TGCAGTGCTAGAGACTCTGAGGGGGCTGGGGCCTCCGACGAGCAGTACTTC
many TRBJ1-2 TRBV2 TRBD1 CASTQGEGYTF TGTGCCAGCACACAGGGGGAAGGCTACACCTTC
many TRBJ1-5 TRBV5-1 NA CASSLEVGRQPQHF TGCGCCAGCAGCTTGGAGGTGGGAAGGCAGCCCCAGCATTTT
many TRBJ2-7 TRBV20-1 TRBD1 CSARGDRDYEQYF TGCAGTGCCAGGGGGGACAGGGACTACGAGCAGTACTTC
NA TRBJ2-7 TRBV6-5 TRBD1 CASSYGTGGYHEQYF TGTGCCAGCAGTTACGGGACAGGGGGCTACCACGAGCAGTACTTC
many TRBJ2-2 TRBV11-1 NA CASRELVGEMNTGELFF TGTGCCAGCAGGGAATTAGTAGGAGAGATGAACACCGGGGAGCTGTTTTTT
NA TRBJ2-7 TRBV28 TRBD1 CASGSLQGGTYEQYF TGTGCCAGCGGTTCTTTACAGGGGGGAACCTACGAGCAGTACTTC
many TRBJ2-5 TRBV13 TRBD1 CASSSTSRGETQYF TGTGCCAGCAGCTCTACCAGCAGGGGGGAGACCCAGTACTTC